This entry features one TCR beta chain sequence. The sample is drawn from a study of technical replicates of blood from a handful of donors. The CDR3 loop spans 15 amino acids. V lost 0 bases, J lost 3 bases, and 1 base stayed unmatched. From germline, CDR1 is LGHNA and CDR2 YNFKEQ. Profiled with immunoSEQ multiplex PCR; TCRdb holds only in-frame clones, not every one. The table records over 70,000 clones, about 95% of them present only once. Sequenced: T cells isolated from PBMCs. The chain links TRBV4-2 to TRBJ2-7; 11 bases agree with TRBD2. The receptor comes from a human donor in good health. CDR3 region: CASSQELAGGYEQYF. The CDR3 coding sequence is TGTGCCAGCAGCCAAGAGCTAGCGGGAGGCTACGAGCAGTACTTC.